The 32 T cell receptor beta chains given below trace back to one sample, sequenced in a study of early T cells in non-severe SARS-CoV-2 infection. One entry per CDR3 protein results from TCRdb running MiXCR on the 5' RACE reads. The table has 64,000 or so distinct CDR3 sequences, around 13% seen once. The sequencing here drew on whole blood, taken at baseline. The receptors stem from an adult who was a healthcare worker with PCR-confirmed SARS-CoV-2 infection or an uninfected control (not recorded which).

This clonotype has ten or more counts. The rearrangement uses TRBV2 and TRBJ2-7, with 8 bases lining up with TRBD1. From germline, CDR1 is SNHLY and CDR2 FYNNEI. The CDR3 is made up of 14 amino acids. Trimming at V came to 7 bases and at J to 0 bases, leaving 5 bases not matched to a gene. The CDR3 loop reads CASNRDRSSYEQYF. Written as DNA, the CDR3 is TGTGCCAGCAATAGGGACAGGAGCTCCTACGAGCAGTACTTC.

This clonotype has just a few counts. V and J are TRBV29-1 and TRBJ2-1; D not certain. The CDR3 is 14 amino acids. Germline V gives CDR1 SQVTM, CDR2 ANQGSEA. The germline V and J ends were trimmed by 4 bases and 2 bases, with 12 bases remaining between them. The CDR3 DNA is TGCAGCGTTGTACCCGGGCTACCCTACAATGAGCAGTTCTTC. Its protein is CSVVPGLPYNEQFF.

This clonotype showed up just a few times. The chain uses TRBV28 and TRBJ2-1; D gene unclear. The germline gives CDR1 MDHEN, CDR2 SYDVKM. The V end lost 3 bases, the J end lost 0 bases, and 15 bases lay between the germline ends. The CDR3 is 17 residues long. The DNA of the CDR3 is TGTGCCAGCAGTTTGTCTCGAGGAAGCTCCTCCTACAATGAGCAGTTCTTC. The encoded protein is CASSLSRGSSSYNEQFF.

A few counts support this clonotype. The genes are TRBV19 and TRBJ1-5, with a possible D match to TRBD1 (5 bases). Trimming took 3 bases from V and 7 from J, leaving 13 bases between them. The CDR3 is 14 residues long. The germline CDR1 and CDR2 sequences are LNHDA and SQIVND (reference sequence). The CDR3 nucleotides read TGTGCCAGTAGTATCACAAGGGGCCACCAGCCCCAGCATTTT. This gives the protein CASSITRGHQPQHF.

The table lists this clonotype with many counts. The chain recombines TRBV4-3 with TRBJ2-3, with unresolved D. The germline gives CDR1 LGHNA, CDR2 YSLEER. This CDR3 spans 13 amino acids. V was clipped by 2 bases and J by 5 bases, with 8 bases between them. The CDR3 DNA reads TGCGCCAGCAGCCAAAGGTCTGAAGATACGCAGTATTTT. Translated: CASSQRSEDTQYF.

This clonotype was picked up many times. This rearrangement joins TRBV12-5 to TRBJ2-2; weak D call: TRBD2 (6 bases). The CDR3 totals 14 residues. Between the trimmed V and J ends, which lost 8 bases and 2 bases, there was a span of 12 bases. Looked up from germline, CDR1 is LGHNT and CDR2 is FRNRAP. The CDR3 nucleotides are TGTGCTAGTTCGCGGGACTCCAACACCGGGGAGCTGTTTTTT. Protein product: CASSRDSNTGELFF. Together with reference TRBV12-5 and TRBJ2-2, the CDR3 gives the full variable domain: DARVTQTPRHKVTEMGQEVTMRCQPILGHNTVFWYRQTMMQGLELLAYFRNRAPLDDSGMPKDRFSAEMPDATLATLKIQPSEPRDSAVYFCASSRDSNTGELFFGEGSRLTVL.

This clonotype was seen many times. This sequence joins TRBV7-9 and TRBJ1-6, with D possibly matching TRBD1 (6 bases). The V end lost 4 bases, the J end lost 10 bases, and 11 bases lay between the germline ends. Looked up from germline, CDR1 is SEHNR and CDR2 is FQNEAQ (reference sequence). CDR3 size: 13 residues. The CDR3 region is CASSSGTRSPLHF. CDR3 sequence (DNA): TGTGCCAGCAGCTCCGGGACAAGGTCACCCCTCCACTTT.

The chain is built from TRBV7-9 and TRBJ2-7, with D hard to call. The CDR3 length is 15 residues. Germline V gene lookup returns CDR1 SEHNR and CDR2 FQNEAQ (reference sequence). With 1 base removed from V and 0 bases from J, the gap between germline ends came to 10 bases. The CDR3 DNA is TGTGCCAGCAGCTTAGAAGTTCGGTCCTCCTACGAGCAGTACTTC. Amino acids: CASSLEVRSSYEQYF.

V and J are TRBV4-3 and TRBJ2-3, with D possibly TRBD2 on 5 matching bases. Looked up from germline, CDR1 is LGHNA and CDR2 is YSLEER. The CDR3 has 15 residues. V gave up 0 bases and J gave up 3 bases, with 10 bases separating them. The CDR3 loop is CASSQDPRATDTQYF. The CDR3 nucleotides read TGCGCCAGCAGCCAAGATCCGAGGGCGACAGATACGCAGTATTTT.

This clonotype was counted between two and nine times. The chain joins TRBV6-6 to TRBJ1-5; no reliable D call. From germline, CDR1 is MNHNY and CDR2 SVGAGI (reference sequence). V was trimmed by 0 bases and J by 6 bases, leaving 15 bases between them. The CDR3 spans 16 residues. CDR3 sequence (DNA): TGTGCCAGCAGTTACTCCACGTTTGAAGCCAGTCAGCCCCAGCATTTT. This translates into CASSYSTFEASQPQHF.

V is TRBV28 and J is TRBJ2-4, with no clear D. Germline V gives CDR1 MDHEN, CDR2 SYDVKM. Between the trimmed V and J ends, which lost 1 base and 0 bases, there was a span of 10 bases. This CDR3 comprises 16 residues. This chain's CDR3 is CASSLSNRVAKNIQYF. CDR3 bases: TGTGCCAGCAGTTTATCGAACAGAGTAGCCAAAAACATTCAGTACTTC.

This clonotype occurred a few times. V is TRBV11-2 and J is TRBJ1-1; D is unclear. Per the germline V gene, CDR1 is SGHAT and CDR2 is FQNNGV. This CDR3 is built from 14 residues. Trimming took 5 bases from V and 5 from J, leaving 15 bases between them. CDR3 bases: TGTGCCAGCAGCCTCGCGAATATTGGTACTGAAGCTTTCTTT. Protein sequence: CASSLANIGTEAFF.

There are a few counts of this clonotype. The J gene is TRBJ2-3, the V gene TRBV12-5, with a possible D match to TRBD2 (6 bases). CDR1 and CDR2 (germline): LGHNT, FRNRAP. This CDR3 region has 16 residues. The V and J ends lost 1 base and 0 bases respectively, with 11 bases between them. The CDR3 coding sequence is TGTGCTAGTGGTTTGGGATTAGCGGCTAGCACAGATACGCAGTATTTT. It codes for CASGLGLAASTDTQYF.

V gene TRBV2 combines with J gene TRBJ1-1, with no clear D. The CDR3 has 12 residues. Trimming pared 6 bases from V and 9 bases from J, leaving 14 bases between. Germline values: CDR1 SNHLY, CDR2 FYNNEI. The CDR3 nucleotides are TGTGCCAGCAGGACCCCCCGGGATAAAGCTTTCTTT. It codes for CASRTPRDKAFF. Complete variable domain (other parts from reference TRBV2 and TRBJ1-1): EPEVTQTPSHQVTQMGQEVILRCVPISNHLYFYWYRQILGQKVEFLVSFYNNEISEKSEIFDDQFSVERPDGSNFTLKIRSTKLEDSAMYFCASRTPRDKAFFGQGTRLTVV.

This clonotype was seen more than once but under ten times. CDR3 DNA sequence: TGTGCCAGCACTGACCGGAACACTGAAGCTTTCTTT. It encodes CASTDRNTEAFF. The chain recombines TRBV6-5 with TRBJ1-1; D call uncertain. Germline V gives CDR1 MNHEY, CDR2 SVGAGI. V lost 7 bases and J lost 1, with 7 bases in between. The CDR3 contains 12 residues.

V gene TRBV29-1 combines with J gene TRBJ1-2; D possibly corresponds to TRBD1 (5 bases). V lost 1 base and J lost 5, with 8 bases in between. This CDR3 is built from 12 residues. The germline V gene encodes CDR1 SQVTM and CDR2 ANQGSEA. The CDR3 DNA is TGCAGCGTTGAAGCGGGACCGTATGGCTACACCTTC. Translated, it gives CSVEAGPYGYTF.

The rearrangement joins TRBV7-9 to TRBJ1-1, with 9 bases lining up with TRBD1. The CDR3 totals 15 residues. The V gene end was trimmed by 5 bases and the J gene end by 1 base; junction bases not matched to a gene: 5. Looked up from germline, CDR1 is SEHNR and CDR2 is FQNEAQ (reference sequence). The CDR3 DNA sequence: TGTGCCAGCAGCGGCACGGGACAGGGGAACACTGAAGCTTTCTTT. This encodes CASSGTGQGNTEAFF. The full variable domain, its missing parts supplied by reference TRBV7-9 and TRBJ1-1, is DTGVSQNPRHKITKRGQNVTFRCDPISEHNRLYWYRQTLGQGPEFLTYFQNEAQLEKSRLLSDRFSAERPKGSFSTLEIQRTEQGDSAMYLCASSGTGQGNTEAFFGQGTRLTVV.

This clonotype appeared a few times. V usage is TRBV11-2 and J usage is TRBJ2-7, with a possible D match to TRBD1 (6 bases). V was clipped by 6 bases and J by 5 bases, with 14 bases between them. The CDR3 extends over 13 amino acids. CDR1 is SGHAT, CDR2 FQNNGV, per germline. The CDR3, as DNA: TGTGCCAGCAGTCTACAGGGTCGGGACGAGCAGTACTTC. Translation gives CASSLQGRDEQYF.

The chain has TRBV27 and TRBJ2-2; weak D call: TRBD1 (5 bases). The CDR3 is 15 amino acids. Per the germline V gene, CDR1 is MNHEY and CDR2 is SMNVEV (reference sequence). Deletions cut 6 bases from V and 0 bases from J, with 11 bases between. The CDR3 DNA is TGTGCCAGCAGCCACAGGTTCGCGAACACCGGGGAGCTGTTTTTT. As protein: CASSHRFANTGELFF.

This clonotype was seen more than once but under ten times. The J gene is TRBJ2-3, the V gene TRBV5-1; D gene unclear. The CDR3 sequence is 14 residues long. Trimming pared 2 bases from V and 0 bases from J, leaving 7 bases between. Germline V gene sequence: CDR1 SGHRS, CDR2 YFSETQ. CDR3 in amino acids: CASSFWISTDTQYF. In DNA, the CDR3 is TGCGCCAGCAGCTTCTGGATTAGCACAGATACGCAGTATTTT. The full variable domain, its missing parts supplied by reference TRBV5-1 and TRBJ2-3, is KAGVTQTPRYLIKTRGQQVTLSCSPISGHRSVSWYQQTPGQGLQFLFEYFSETQRNKGNFPGRFSGRQFSNSRSEMNVSTLELGDSALYLCASSFWISTDTQYFGPGTRLTVL.

This clonotype has just a few counts. The rearrangement uses TRBV29-1 and TRBJ2-1; 8 bases map to TRBD1. The CDR3 spans 15 residues. With 4 bases clipped from V and 7 bases from J, the junction kept 12 bases outside the gene matches. CDR1 and CDR2 from the germline V gene are SQVTM and ANQGSEA. CDR3 coding DNA: TGCAGCGTTGGCCTCATGACAGGGGCAAAGAATGAGCAGTTCTTC. As protein: CSVGLMTGAKNEQFF.

V is TRBV10-1 and J is TRBJ1-1, with TRBD1 identical over 7 bases. The V segment lost 4 bases and the J segment 5 bases; nucleotides outside the gene matches: 7. The germline CDR1 and CDR2 sequences are WNHNN and SYGVQD (reference sequence). The CDR3 runs to 14 residues. CDR3: CASSGGTVGTEAFF. The CDR3 region has the DNA TGCGCCAGCAGTGGCGGGACAGTAGGGACTGAAGCTTTCTTT.

The V gene is TRBV12-3 or TRBV12-4, the J gene TRBJ2-3; the D gene is possibly TRBD2 (6 bases). V shed 4 bases and J shed 0 bases, with 14 bases lying between them. This CDR3 has 16 residues. As DNA, the CDR3 is TGTGCCAGCAGTTCACAAAAGACTAGAAGCACAGATACGCAGTATTTT. Protein: CASSSQKTRSTDTQYF.

V usage is TRBV5-4 and J usage is TRBJ2-1; 7 bases align to TRBD2. The CDR3 extends over 15 amino acids. V was pared by 6 bases and J by 3 bases, with 9 bases of the junction left unmatched. Per the germline V gene, CDR1 is SGHNT and CDR2 is YYREEE (reference sequence). CDR3 DNA: TGTGCCAGCACCCTGATGGGCGGGAGCTACAATGAGCAGTTCTTC. Translated, it gives CASTLMGGSYNEQFF.

The rearrangement links TRBV6-1 to TRBJ2-7, with D uncertain. Germline CDR1 is MNHNS and CDR2 is SASEGT. The V end lost 2 bases, the J end lost 5 bases, and 7 bases lay between the germline ends. The CDR3 contains 12 residues. CDR3 DNA sequence: TGTGCCAGCAGTGAATATCAGGACGAGCAGTACTTC. Translated, it gives CASSEYQDEQYF.

This clonotype was detected many times. The chain joins TRBV7-2 to TRBJ1-5; D uncertain. This CDR3 contains 13 residues. Trimming left V 2 bases short and J 5 bases short, with 7 bases between. CDR1 is SGHTA, CDR2 FQGNSA, per germline. The CDR3, as DNA: TGTGCCAGCAGCTTACATATAGATCAGCCCCAGCATTTT. It codes for CASSLHIDQPQHF.

The table lists this clonotype with a few counts. The V gene is TRBV7-6, the J gene TRBJ2-1; 9 nucleotides line up with TRBD2. Germline CDR1 SGHVS, CDR2 FNYEAQ. CDR3 length: 15 residues. Trimming at V came to 3 bases and at J to 8 bases, leaving 8 bases not matched to a gene. The CDR3: CASSFLAGEGYEQFF. The CDR3 bases are TGTGCCAGCAGCTTTTTAGCGGGAGAAGGATATGAGCAGTTCTTC.

This clonotype turned up a few times. Here the CDR3 reads CAGSMPSGANVLTF. For the CDR3, the DNA is TGTGCCGGTAGTATGCCGTCTGGGGCCAACGTCCTGACTTTC. This chain joins TRBV12-3 or TRBV12-4 and TRBJ2-6; D gene unclear. The CDR3 contains 14 residues. V was pared by 11 bases and J by 1 base, with 12 bases between.

This clonotype was seen ten or more times. The chain is built from TRBV30 and TRBJ2-1, with TRBD2 matching over 11 bases. The germline V gene encodes CDR1 GTSNPN and CDR2 SVGIG (reference sequence). The CDR3 extends over 18 amino acids. V trimming: 1 base; J trimming: 5 bases; junction bases outside the gene matches: 13. The CDR3 sequence is CAWSARTPGTSGNNEQFF. The CDR3 nucleotides read TGTGCCTGGAGTGCACGTACCCCCGGGACTAGCGGAAACAATGAGCAGTTCTTC.

This clonotype was counted between two and nine times. J is TRBJ2-5 and V is TRBV6-5, with D tentatively TRBD1 (6 bases). This CDR3 is 14 amino acids long. The V gene lost 6 bases and the J gene lost 3 bases, with 14 bases spanning the gap. CDR1 MNHEY and CDR2 SVGAGI come from the germline V gene. CDR3 DNA: TGTGCCAGCAGGAGGTCAGGGGCAGAAGAGACCCAGTACTTC. It encodes CASRRSGAEETQYF.

This rearrangement joins TRBV5-1 to TRBJ1-1, with unresolved D. This CDR3 comprises 16 residues. CDR1 is SGHRS, CDR2 YFSETQ, per germline. The V end lost 4 bases, the J end lost 6 bases, and 22 bases lay between the germline ends. The CDR3 sequence: CASSLGGGQSHPEAFF. Here the CDR3 DNA reads TGCGCCAGCAGCCTGGGAGGCGGTCAGAGCCACCCTGAAGCTTTCTTT.

The V gene is TRBV18, the J gene TRBJ2-7, with D perhaps TRBD2 (5 bases). The CDR3 covers 15 residues. Per germline, CDR1 KGHSH and CDR2 LQKENI. The ends were cut back, 6 bases at V and 3 bases at J, with 18 bases in the middle. The CDR3 nucleotides read TGTGCCAGCTCCCTGGGAGAGAGGCCCTACTACGAGCAGTACTTC. The encoded protein is CASSLGERPYYEQYF.